These 25 T cell receptor beta chains share one sample of origin, sequenced in a study of CD8 T cells in Susac syndrome. Random-hexamer reverse transcription was applied to roughly 0.5 to 1 ug RNA. TCRdb analysed the immunoSEQ multiplex PCR reads with MiXCR anew, one entry per CDR3 protein. The profile shows more than 200,000 distinct CDR3 sequences, 94% of them singletons. Sequencing input: CD4+ T cells from PBMCs. Receptors were obtained from a human donor with Susac syndrome.

There are a few counts of this clonotype. The V gene is TRBV6-2 or TRBV6-3, the J gene TRBJ1-4; D may be TRBD1 (6 bases). This CDR3 is 15 amino acids long. Germline V lookup: CDR1 MNHEY, CDR2 SVGEGT. Trimming left V 7 bases short and J 10 bases short, with 22 bases between. The CDR3 loop is CASKSSEQGSGKLFF. The CDR3 DNA follows: TGTGCCAGCAAGTCCTCCGAACAGGGATCGGGAAAACTGTTTTTT.

A word on this clonotype: At one end, the junction sequence differs from germline, possibly due to a read error. The rearrangement links TRBV2 to TRBJ2-7; 8 bases fit TRBD1. There are 8 residues in the CDR3. Germline lookup yields CDR1 SNHLY and CDR2 FYNNEI. CDR3 nucleotide sequence: TGTGCCAGCAGGGGGACAGGCTTC. It specifies CASRGTGF.

The gene calls are TRBV7-2 and TRBJ1-2, with D possibly being TRBD1 (5 bases). CDR1 is SGHTA, CDR2 FQGNSA, per germline. Trimming removed 7 bases at V and 1 base at J, with 16 bases between. The CDR3 sequence is 15 residues long. CDR3 amino acids: CASTLGHTRNYGYTF. The CDR3, as DNA: TGTGCCAGCACCCTCGGACATACTCGTAACTATGGCTACACCTTC.

This rearrangement joins TRBV14 to TRBJ1-4; TRBD1 is a possible D gene (5 bases). The germline V gene encodes CDR1 SGHDN and CDR2 FVKESK. This CDR3 comprises 17 residues. V shed 4 bases and J shed 8 bases, with 23 bases lying between them. The CDR3 loop is CASSLEKGHSGGEKLFF. CDR3 nucleotides: TGTGCCAGCAGCCTTGAAAAAGGACACTCTGGAGGGGAAAAACTGTTTTTT.

The genes are TRBV10-3 and TRBJ1-3, with 8 bases fitting TRBD1. Per the germline V gene, CDR1 is ENHRY and CDR2 is SYGVKD. The CDR3 length is 14 residues. With V trimmed by 6 bases and J by 3 bases, 4 bases remained unmatched. The CDR3 spells CAIRPDRDGNTIYF. CDR3 DNA sequence: TGTGCCATCAGACCGGACAGGGATGGAAACACCATATATTTT.

The rearrangement links TRBV6-5 to TRBJ1-6; tentative D call: TRBD1 (6 bases). The germline V gene has CDR1 MNHEY and CDR2 SVGAGI. Trimming took off 6 bases at V and 8 bases at J, with 17 bases between the two ends. This CDR3 region has 15 residues. The CDR3 coding sequence is TGTGCCAGCAGGAGGACAGTCCACGGGGATTCACCCCTCCACTTT. Translated: CASRRTVHGDSPLHF.

V and J are TRBV6-6 and TRBJ1-1, with D maybe TRBD1 (5 bases). The V gene's germline CDR1 is MNHNY and CDR2 SVGAGI (reference sequence). The V end was cut by 7 bases, the J end by 6 bases, with 15 bases between. The CDR3 spans 13 residues. This CDR3 reads CASNSGRRAEAFF. In DNA, the CDR3 is TGTGCCAGCAACTCGGGGCGCAGGGCTGAAGCTTTCTTT.

The chain combines TRBV12-3 or TRBV12-4 with TRBJ2-4; D gene uncertain. This CDR3 has 11 amino acids. V was clipped by 6 bases and J by 7 bases, with 7 bases between them. This CDR3 reads CASSSYNIQYF. CDR3 nucleotide sequence: TGTGCCAGCAGCTCCTACAACATTCAGTACTTC.

The chain uses TRBV20-1 and TRBJ2-7; TRBD1 matches at 9 bases. The CDR3 is made up of 14 amino acids. V shed 3 bases and J 5 bases; nucleotides not matched to a gene: 8. Germline V gene sequence: CDR1 DFQATT, CDR2 SNEGSKA (reference sequence). CDR3 amino acids: CSASPRDRADEQYF. CDR3 nucleotide sequence: TGCAGTGCTAGCCCCCGGGACAGGGCCGACGAGCAGTACTTC.

CDR3 loop: CAISGGGRVGETQYF. The CDR3 bases are TGTGCCATCAGTGGAGGGGGAAGGGTCGGAGAGACCCAGTACTTC. This rearrangement joins TRBV10-3 to TRBJ2-5; D is possibly TRBD1 (6 bases). Germline-derived CDR1 and CDR2 are ENHRY and SYGVKD. V lost 4 bases and J lost 4, with 16 bases in between. The CDR3 runs to 15 residues.

The chain joins TRBV20-1 to TRBJ1-2, with a weak D call TRBD1 (5 bases). Germline lookup yields CDR1 DFQATT and CDR2 SNEGSKA (reference sequence). The CDR3 runs to 16 residues. V dropped 3 bases and J dropped 3 bases, with 20 bases sitting between them. Here the CDR3 reads CSASTGAHLIDYGYTF. CDR3 bases: TGCAGTGCTAGCACCGGGGCCCACTTAATAGACTATGGCTACACCTTC.

The chain uses TRBV20-1 and TRBJ2-7; D possibly corresponds to TRBD1 (6 bases). The CDR3 contains 15 residues. Trimming stripped 5 bases from V and 4 bases from J, with 21 bases between. Germline CDR1 reads DFQATT; CDR2 reads SNEGSKA (reference sequence). DNA for the CDR3: TGCAGTGCTGCGGACCGGGACACGGGGCGGTACGAGCAGTACTTC. It translates to CSAADRDTGRYEQYF.

The CDR3 sequence is CASSQRSSVIYQPQHF. The CDR3 DNA is TGTGCCAGCAGCCAAAGGTCGTCCGTCATTTATCAGCCCCAGCATTTT. The chain employs TRBV6-2 or TRBV6-3 and TRBJ1-5, with D unclear. Germline V lookup: CDR1 MNHEY, CDR2 SVGEGT. The V end lost 6 bases, the J end lost 5 bases, and 20 bases lay between the germline ends. The CDR3 spans 16 residues.

The chain links TRBV3-1 to TRBJ2-1; D possibly matches TRBD1 or TRBD2 (5 bases each). Germline V CDR1 and CDR2: LGHDT, YNNKEL (reference sequence). With 7 bases removed from V and 8 bases from J, the gap between germline ends came to 15 bases. This CDR3 is built from 13 residues. The chain's CDR3 is CASKNPRGYEQFF. CDR3 nucleotide sequence: TGTGCCAGCAAAAACCCTCGGGGCTATGAGCAGTTCTTC.

The V gene is TRBV4-3, the J gene TRBJ1-3; 8 nucleotides agree with TRBD1. CDR3 length equals 16 residues. V gave up 1 base and J gave up 6 bases; unmatched junction bases: 8. Germline V gene data show CDR1 as LGHNA and CDR2 as YSLEER. The CDR3 loop is CASSQGTGQGENTIYF. CDR3 in DNA: TGCGCCAGCAGCCAAGGTACCGGACAGGGAGAAAACACCATATATTTT.

The CDR3 reads CSASSQGTNEKLFF. The CDR3 coding sequence is TGCAGCGCGTCCTCACAGGGGACTAATGAAAAACTGTTTTTT. The chain is built from TRBV29-1 and TRBJ1-4, with 7 bases aligning to TRBD1. Germline V lookup: CDR1 SQVTM, CDR2 ANQGSEA. The CDR3 runs to 14 residues. The J segment lost 2 bases and the V segment lost 7 bases, leaving 7 bases of the junction unmatched.

The gene calls are TRBV5-6 and TRBJ2-7; the match to TRBD1 covers 8 bases. CDR3 size: 14 residues. The V gene end was trimmed by 5 bases and the J gene end by 1 base; junction bases not matched to a gene: 5. Per the germline V gene, CDR1 is SGHDT and CDR2 is YYEEEE. CDR3 in DNA: TGTGCCAGCAGGGGGAGGACAGGGTCCTACGAGCAGTACTTC. It encodes CASRGRTGSYEQYF.

This chain connects TRBV20-1 to TRBJ1-2; D not certain. The CDR3 extends over 13 amino acids. The germline CDR1 and CDR2 sequences are DFQATT and SNEGSKA (reference sequence). V was cut by 3 bases and J by 1 base, with 9 bases left in between. Here the CDR3 DNA reads TGCAGTGCTAGCCTTACAGTTAACTATGGCTACACCTTC. It yields the protein CSASLTVNYGYTF.

In its sample, this clonotype was seen once. This sequence joins TRBV7-9 and TRBJ1-1; the match to TRBD1 covers 7 bases. Trimming took 4 bases from V and 8 from J; bases not matched to a gene: 16. CDR1 and CDR2 (germline): SEHNR, FQNEAQ (reference sequence). The CDR3 has 16 amino acids. CDR3 region: CASSSGQEPIPREAFF. The CDR3, as DNA: TGTGCCAGCAGCTCCGGACAGGAACCCATACCTCGGGAAGCTTTCTTT.

The gene calls are TRBV18 and TRBJ2-3, with 10 bases lining up with TRBD2. V gave up 3 bases and J gave up 6 bases; unmatched junction bases: 6. The V gene's germline CDR1 is KGHSH and CDR2 LQKENI. The length of the CDR3 is 15 residues. For the CDR3, the DNA is TGTGCCAGCTCACCGGCTAGCGGGGGATCTGATACGCAGTATTTT. Translating gives CASSPASGGSDTQYF.

In its sample, this clonotype was seen a few times. The chain joins TRBV29-1 to TRBJ2-7; 7 nucleotides align to TRBD2. Germline V gene data show CDR1 as SQVTM and CDR2 as ANQGSEA. There are 12 residues in the CDR3. Trimming at V came to 5 bases and at J to 4 bases, leaving 5 bases not matched to a gene. The CDR3 protein is CSVQASGYEQYF. The CDR3 DNA reads as TGCAGCGTTCAGGCTAGCGGATACGAGCAGTACTTC.

This chain joins TRBV28 and TRBJ1-5; unclear D gene. Per germline, CDR1 MDHEN and CDR2 SYDVKM. The CDR3 runs to 14 residues. The V and J ends lost 5 bases and 5 bases respectively, with 13 bases between them. The CDR3 protein is CASSARWQDQPQHF. CDR3 coding DNA: TGTGCCAGCAGTGCAAGATGGCAGGATCAGCCCCAGCATTTT. Looking up the rest from reference TRBV28 and TRBJ1-5 gives the full variable domain: DVKVTQSSRYLVKRTGEKVFLECVQDMDHENMFWYRQDPGLGLRLIYFSYDVKMKEKGDIPEGYSVSREKKERFSLILESASTNQTSMYLCASSARWQDQPQHFGDGTRLSIL.

The chain has TRBV5-4 and TRBJ1-2, with a possible D match to TRBD1 (5 bases). Trimming shortened V by 4 bases and J by 0 bases, and 13 bases separated the two germline ends. The germline V gene encodes CDR1 SGHNT and CDR2 YYREEE (reference sequence). The CDR3 sequence is 15 residues long. CDR3 nucleotides: TGTGCCAGCAGCACAGGCAGGACGACTAACTATGGCTACACCTTC. It specifies CASSTGRTTNYGYTF.

V usage is TRBV5-1 and J usage is TRBJ1-1; maybe TRBD1 (6 bases). In germline, CDR1 is SGHRS, CDR2 YFSETQ. Between the trimmed V and J ends, which lost 1 base and 4 bases, there was a span of 8 bases. CDR3 length: 13 residues. CDR3 sequence: CASSLQGTTEAFF. The CDR3 DNA follows: TGCGCCAGCAGCTTGCAGGGGACCACTGAAGCTTTCTTT.

V and J are TRBV6-1 and TRBJ1-1, with D maybe TRBD1 (5 bases). The CDR3 extends over 20 amino acids. V dropped 5 bases and J dropped 0 bases, with 28 bases sitting between them. Germline lookup yields CDR1 MNHNS and CDR2 SASEGT. The CDR3 DNA sequence: TGTGCCAGCAGTCCCCTGGGCCTCCAGGGAAGTTCCTTCCTGAACACTGAAGCTTTCTTT. Amino acids: CASSPLGLQGSSFLNTEAFF.